This T cell receptor beta chain was sequenced in a study of blood T cells in healthy people across ages (dated by TCRdb to the mid-2010s). In terms of the full investigation: Template switching captured roughly one uniquely barcoded TCR beta cDNA molecule per two T cells in model experiments. To avoid experimental bias, donors of different ages were randomly spread across the sequencing lanes. The donors were divided into four age groups: young (average roughly 15 years), middle-aged (around 37), aged (62) and long-lived (about 80). Age-related changes in TCR beta repertoire diversity were measured in the study by deep sequencing normalized with unique cDNA molecular identifiers. Two additional independent replicas of 1 million unique cDNA reads from the same blood draw were analyzed for two donors (one aged 18 to 30 and one aged 80 or older). Study-wide findings and limitations: Estimates of total diversity based on one million sequenced T cells were regarded as lower bounds and as underestimates. Since profiling was done on bulk unsorted PBMCs, naive and antigen-experienced compartments could not be conclusively compared. Because donor CMV infection status was unknown, age-related changes in expanded clonotypes were potentially confounded. There was a strong correlation between observed TCR beta diversity and the percentage of naive T cells measured by flow cytometry. Compared with the aged group, the long-lived group had more naive CD4+ T cells, fewer expanded clones and increased TCR diversity, a pattern suggesting age selection. As age increased, observed TCR beta diversity per million T cells dropped in a roughly linear way, and a significant reduction was already evident by age roughly 40.

Via the germline V gene, CDR1 is SGHTA and CDR2 FQGNSA. Including the terminal cysteine and phenylalanine, the CDR3 comprises 16 residues. Left in the record is the CDR3 DNA by itself, 48 bases read in frame from the first base. Clipping removes 4 bases from V and 7 bases from J, with 8 as the unmatched junction base count. The donors were roughly 40 Caucasian individuals from Russia, aged about 6 to 95 years, who were systemically healthy. Each donor gave ten milliliters of peripheral blood, drawn into EDTA-treated Vacutainer tubes. Ficoll-Paque density-gradient centrifugation was used to isolate PBMCs, with at least 7 million per sample. Total RNA was extracted from PBMCs with Trizol reagent, with at least 6 micrograms obtained per sample. For every donor, an aliquot of PBMCs went through flow cytometry to measure the percentages of naive CD45RAhigh/CD27high T cells. This clonotype was counted a few times. Its antigen is not yet known. No much larger clone exists at a distance of one base, and base qualities are not known.

The library was built by means of 5' RACE. Reads for this sample came from an Illumina HiSeq 2500. A second PCR of about 6 to 11 cycles was run with a J-beta primer mix and a sample-barcoded 5' primer. A template-switch 5' adaptor carrying 12 random nucleotides introduced a unique molecular identifier onto each TCR beta cDNA molecule. At least 2.5 million CDR3-containing paired-end reads were obtained from each sample. The Mint cDNA synthesis kit, primed by a TRBC-specific oligonucleotide, was used to synthesize first-strand cDNA from all RNA. All cDNA was treated with uracil-DNA glycosylase and then went through a first 18-cycle PCR with the universal primers M1SS and BC2_uni_R. From the authors' description of their analysis: Normalization of each sample was performed by random selection of 1 million high-quality reads, each carrying a distinct molecular identifier. Instead of being binned into consensus sequences, reads that shared molecular identifiers were thrown out. MiTCR, set to a Q25 quality threshold and the strictest error-elimination algorithm, was used for CDR3 identification, clonotype clustering and error correction. A nonparametric unseen species model with Euler transformation was used to estimate a lower bound on total TCR beta diversity. The public reads were reanalyzed by TCRdb: fastp trimming at Q25, MiXCR alignment, in-frame beta chains only. Merged by CDR3 protein, the rows form single entries marked with the most common genes and DNA. The V and J calls reflect TCRdb's pipeline rather than the authors' work. The sample table holds roughly 1,700,000 distinct CDR3 sequences, of which over 25% were seen once. The leading ten clones occupy over 7% of the sample.

The sequenced sample consisted of blood. The sequence is built from TRBV7-2 and TRBJ1-4, with 11 bases in between that match TRBD1. This receptor was identified in a young woman in good health. The CDR3 corresponds to CASSSSSGTGGEKLFF. The DNA sequence is given as TGTGCCAGCAGCTCTTCATCCGGGACAGGGGGTGAAAAACTGTTTTTT.